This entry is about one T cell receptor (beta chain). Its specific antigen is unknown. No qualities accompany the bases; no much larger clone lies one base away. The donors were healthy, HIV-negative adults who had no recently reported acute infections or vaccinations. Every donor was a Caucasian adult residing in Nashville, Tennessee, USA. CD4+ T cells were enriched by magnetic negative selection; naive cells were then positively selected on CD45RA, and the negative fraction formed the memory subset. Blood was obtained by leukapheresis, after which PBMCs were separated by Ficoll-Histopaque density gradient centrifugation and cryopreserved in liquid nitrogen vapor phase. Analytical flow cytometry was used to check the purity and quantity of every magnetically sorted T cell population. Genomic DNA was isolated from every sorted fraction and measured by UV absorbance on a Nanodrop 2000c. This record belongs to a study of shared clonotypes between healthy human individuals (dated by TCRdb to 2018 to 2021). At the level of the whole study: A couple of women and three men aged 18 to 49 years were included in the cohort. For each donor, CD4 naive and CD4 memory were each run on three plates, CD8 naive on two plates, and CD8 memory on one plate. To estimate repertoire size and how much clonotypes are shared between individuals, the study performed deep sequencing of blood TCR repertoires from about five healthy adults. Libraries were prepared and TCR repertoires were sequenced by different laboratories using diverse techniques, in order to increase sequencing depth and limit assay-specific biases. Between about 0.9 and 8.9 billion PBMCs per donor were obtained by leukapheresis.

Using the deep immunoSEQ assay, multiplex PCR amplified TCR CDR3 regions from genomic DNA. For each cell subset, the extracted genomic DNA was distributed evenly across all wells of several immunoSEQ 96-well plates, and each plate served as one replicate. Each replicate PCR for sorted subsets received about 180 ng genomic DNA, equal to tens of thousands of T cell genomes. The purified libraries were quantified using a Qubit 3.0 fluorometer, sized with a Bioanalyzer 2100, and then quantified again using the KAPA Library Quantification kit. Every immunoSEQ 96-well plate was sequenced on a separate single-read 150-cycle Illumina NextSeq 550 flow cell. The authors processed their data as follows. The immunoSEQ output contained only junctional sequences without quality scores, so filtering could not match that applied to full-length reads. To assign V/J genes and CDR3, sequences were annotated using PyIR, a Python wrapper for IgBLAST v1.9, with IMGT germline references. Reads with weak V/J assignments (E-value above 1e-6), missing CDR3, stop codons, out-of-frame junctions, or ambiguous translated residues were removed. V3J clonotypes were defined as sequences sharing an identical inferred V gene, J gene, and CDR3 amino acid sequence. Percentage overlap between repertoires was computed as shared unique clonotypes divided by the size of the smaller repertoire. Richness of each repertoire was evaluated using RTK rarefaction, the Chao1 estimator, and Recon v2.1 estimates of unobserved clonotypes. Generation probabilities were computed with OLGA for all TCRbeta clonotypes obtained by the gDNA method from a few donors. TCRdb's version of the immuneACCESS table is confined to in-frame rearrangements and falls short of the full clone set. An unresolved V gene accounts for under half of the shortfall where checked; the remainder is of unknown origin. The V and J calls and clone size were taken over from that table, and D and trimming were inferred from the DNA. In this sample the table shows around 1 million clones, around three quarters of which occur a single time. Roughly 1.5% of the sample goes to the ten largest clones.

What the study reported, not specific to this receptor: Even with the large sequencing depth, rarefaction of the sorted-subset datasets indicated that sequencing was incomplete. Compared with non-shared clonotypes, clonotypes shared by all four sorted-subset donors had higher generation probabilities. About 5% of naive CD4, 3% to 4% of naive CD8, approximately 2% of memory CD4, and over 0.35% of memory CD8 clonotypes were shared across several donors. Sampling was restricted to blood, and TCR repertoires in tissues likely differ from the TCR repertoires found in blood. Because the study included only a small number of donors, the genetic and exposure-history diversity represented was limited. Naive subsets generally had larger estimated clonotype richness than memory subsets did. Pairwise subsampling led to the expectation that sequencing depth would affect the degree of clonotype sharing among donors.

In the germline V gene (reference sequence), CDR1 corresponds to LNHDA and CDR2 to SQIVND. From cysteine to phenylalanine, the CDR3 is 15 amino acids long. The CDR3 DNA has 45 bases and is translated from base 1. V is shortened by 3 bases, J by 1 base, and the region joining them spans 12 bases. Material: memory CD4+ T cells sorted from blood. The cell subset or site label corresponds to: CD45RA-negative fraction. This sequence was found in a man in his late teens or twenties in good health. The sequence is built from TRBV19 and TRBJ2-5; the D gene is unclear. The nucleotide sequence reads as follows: TGTGCCAGTAGTATGGCTAGACAAACCCAAGAGACCCAGTACTTC. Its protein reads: CASSMARQTQETQYF.